Listed below are T cell receptor beta chains from one sample, sequenced in a study of graft-versus-host responses after intestinal transplantation. The table came from immunoSEQ multiplex PCR; TCRdb's copy has only in-frame clones and leaves some out. The table shows tens of thousands of clones, with over 75% occurring only once. Their antigen targets remain unknown. The material sequenced was unstimulated CD8+ T cells sorted from spleen or lymph node cells, taken before intestinal transplant. These receptors originate from a human donor who received an intestinal transplant. Each CDR3 is given with its conserved first and last residue. The order of the fields is CDR3 length, V gene, J gene, D gene, clone size, CDR3 DNA, CDR3 protein. D genes are given only for firm matches. Clone size is stated in some rows and not others, as once, few, many or a class when expanded.

13	TRBV7-9	TRBJ2-1	NA	NA	TGTGCCAGCAGCTTAGTTACATACAATGAGCAGTTCTTC	CASSLVTYNEQFF
16	TRBV25-1	TRBJ2-5	TRBD2	NA	TGTGCCAGCAGCGGCACACTAGCGGGAGGATGGGAGACCCAGTACTTC	CASSGTLAGGWETQYF
13	TRBV27	TRBJ1-1	NA	NA	TGTGCCAGCAGTTTAGCAGGGAACACTGAAGCTTTCTTT	CASSLAGNTEAFF
11	TRBV10-1	TRBJ1-5	NA	NA	TGCGCCACACAGGGAGGGCAGCCCCAGCATTTT	CATQGGQPQHF
15	TRBV6-1	TRBJ1-4	NA	NA	TGTGCCAGCAGTGGAAGGGGAAGCGACAATGAAAAACTGTTTTTT	CASSGRGSDNEKLFF
14	TRBV19	TRBJ2-1	TRBD2	NA	TGTGCCAGTAGTCTGCTAGCGGGAAGCAATGAGCAGTTCTTC	CASSLLAGSNEQFF
15	TRBV9	TRBJ2-5	NA	NA	TGTGCCAGCAGCGTAGGATCAGGGGAACAAGAGACCCAGTACTTC	CASSVGSGEQETQYF
14	TRBV4-3	TRBJ2-2	NA	once	TGCGCCAGCAGCCAAGGAACAGGGCCCGGGGAGCTGTTTTTT	CASSQGTGPGELFF
15	TRBV7-8	TRBJ2-5	TRBD2	NA	TGTGCCAGCACTCCGACTAGCGGGGCTGCAGAGACCCAGTACTTC	CASTPTSGAAETQYF
14	TRBV27	TRBJ1-1	NA	NA	TGTGCCAGCAGTTTAACCTCCGGGAAGGGTGAAGCTTTCTTT	CASSLTSGKGEAFF
13	TRBV7-9	TRBJ2-7	NA	NA	TGTGCCAGCAGCCCCGTCGGGACCTACGAGCAGTACTTC	CASSPVGTYEQYF
14	TRBV19	TRBJ2-7	NA	NA	TGTGCCAGTAGTGCAGGGGCGTTTTTCTACGAGCAGTACTTC	CASSAGAFFYEQYF
12	TRBV29-1	TRBJ2-3	TRBD1	NA	TGCAGCGTTCGCAGGGGGCCGGATACGCAGTATTTT	CSVRRGPDTQYF
14	TRBV4-1	TRBJ2-7	TRBD1	NA	TGCGCCAGCAGCCTTACGGGACAGCCCTACGAGCAGTACTTC	CASSLTGQPYEQYF
15	TRBV11-2	TRBJ2-2	NA	NA	TGTGCCAGCAGCTGGGCCAGGGGGAACACCGGGGAGCTGTTTTTT	CASSWARGNTGELFF
14	TRBV4-3	TRBJ1-4	NA	few	TGCGCCAGCAGCCTTCACATAGCAGAGGAAAAACTGTTTTTT	CASSLHIAEEKLFF
17	TRBV10-3	TRBJ1-5	TRBD1	NA	TGTGCCATCAGTGAGAGGGGACAGGGTGTGAGCAATCAGCCCCAGCATTTT	CAISERGQGVSNQPQHF
15	TRBV6-5	TRBJ2-4	NA	NA	TGTGCCAGCAGTTACGTCGGAGGGTCTGAAAACATTCAGTACTTC	CASSYVGGSENIQYF
11	TRBV7-9	TRBJ1-1	NA	once	TGTGCCAGCAGCATCCAGGGTGAAGCTTTCTTT	CASSIQGEAFF
19	TRBV10-1	TRBJ2-5	TRBD1	NA	TGCGCCAGCAGTGAGCAATTTCCCCCCACAAGGGACAGACAAGAGACCCAGTACTTC	CASSEQFPPTRDRQETQYF
16	TRBV25-1	TRBJ2-2	TRBD1	NA	TGTGCCAGCAGTAACCAGGGACAGGGGGCTACCGGGGAGCTGTTTTTT	CASSNQGQGATGELFF
14	TRBV4-1	TRBJ2-2	NA	NA	TGCGCCAGCGGGCTGCACGCGAACACCGGGGAGCTGTTTTTT	CASGLHANTGELFF
19	TRBV7-9	TRBJ1-2	TRBD1	NA	TGTGCCAGCAGCCCCCCGACGGGACAGGGGCCCGGGATGGGCTATGGCTACACCTTC	CASSPPTGQGPGMGYGYTF
12	TRBV6-1	TRBJ1-2	NA	NA	TGTGCCAGCAGTTATACCCGGTCAGGCTACACCTTC	CASSYTRSGYTF
14	TRBV27	TRBJ2-7	TRBD1	NA	TGTGCCAGCAGTCTTGGACAGGGCGCCTACGAGCAGTACTTC	CASSLGQGAYEQYF
14	TRBV7-9	TRBJ1-2	NA	NA	TGTGCCAGCAGCTCTATGTCGACAGACTATGGCTACACCTTC	CASSSMSTDYGYTF
13	TRBV19	TRBJ2-5	NA	NA	TGTGCCAGTAGTAGTGAGATTGAACAGACCCAGTACTTC	CASSSEIEQTQYF
15	TRBV6-6	TRBJ2-7	TRBD2	NA	TGTGCCAGCAGTTACCGGCGGGAGATACATTACGAGCAGTACTTC	CASSYRREIHYEQYF
15	TRBV18	TRBJ2-1	NA	NA	TGTGCCAGCTCACAGGACAGCTTCTCCTACAATGAGCAGTTCTTC	CASSQDSFSYNEQFF
15	TRBV27	TRBJ2-1	TRBD2	NA	TGTGCCAGCAGTCTTCCGGGACTAGCCAACAATGAGCAGTTCTTC	CASSLPGLANNEQFF
15	TRBV19	TRBJ2-5	NA	once	TGTGCCAGTAGTCCCTTTGACACCGTCCAAGAGACCCAGTACTTC	CASSPFDTVQETQYF
16	TRBV11-2	TRBJ2-1	TRBD2	once	TGTGCCAGCAGCTTCCTGACTAGCGGGTCCTACAATGAGCAGTTCTTC	CASSFLTSGSYNEQFF
15	TRBV29-1	TRBJ1-2	NA	NA	TGCAGCGTTCTCGACAGGCCTCCCACCTCCCGAGGCTACACCTTC	CSVLDRPPTSRGYTF
14	TRBV4-1	TRBJ1-1	TRBD1	NA	TGCGCCAGCAGCCTAATCACAGGGGGGCCTGAAGCTTTCTTT	CASSLITGGPEAFF
11	TRBV29-1	TRBJ2-2	NA	NA	TGCAGCGTCGACAGTACTGGGGAGCTGTTTTTT	CSVDSTGELFF
15	TRBV7-6	TRBJ1-1	NA	NA	TGTGCCAGCAGCTTAGAGGTGGAGGTGAACACTGAAGCTTTCTTT	CASSLEVEVNTEAFF
13	TRBV6-5	TRBJ1-1	TRBD1	NA	TGTGCCAGCAGTTATGACCAGGGGGGAGAAGCTTTCTTT	CASSYDQGGEAFF
15	TRBV4-1	TRBJ2-7	TRBD1	NA	TGCGCCAGCAGCCAGGGACAGGGGGACTCCTACGAGCAGTACTTC	CASSQGQGDSYEQYF
13	TRBV27	TRBJ2-7	TRBD1	NA	TGTGCCAGCTGGACCGGGACAGGGCACGAGCAGTACTTC	CASWTGTGHEQYF
15	TRBV5-4	TRBJ2-4	NA	NA	TGTGCCAGCAGCAGCAGGGATGTAGCCAAAAACATTCAGTACTTC	CASSSRDVAKNIQYF
16	TRBV5-4	TRBJ2-1	NA	NA	TGTGCCAGCAGCCCGCTCCCAGGACAGTTATACAATGAGCAGTTCTTC	CASSPLPGQLYNEQFF